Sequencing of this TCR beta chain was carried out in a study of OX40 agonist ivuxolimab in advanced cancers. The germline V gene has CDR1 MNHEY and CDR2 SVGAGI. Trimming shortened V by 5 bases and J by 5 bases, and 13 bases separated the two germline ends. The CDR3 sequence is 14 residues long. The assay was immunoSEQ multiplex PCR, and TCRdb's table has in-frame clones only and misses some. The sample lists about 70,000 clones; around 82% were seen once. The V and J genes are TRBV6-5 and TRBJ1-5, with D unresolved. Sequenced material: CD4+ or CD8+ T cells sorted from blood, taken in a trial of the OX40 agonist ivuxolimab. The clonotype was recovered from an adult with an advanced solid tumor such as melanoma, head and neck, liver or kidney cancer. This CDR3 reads CASSQGGLYQPQHF. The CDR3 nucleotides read TGTGCCAGCAGTCAAGGCGGACTGTATCAGCCCCAGCATTTT.